The rows below give T cell receptor beta chains drawn from one sample of a study of naive and memory T cell subsets. TCRdb re-derived calls from the UMI-ligation and nested PCR reads in MiXCR, one entry per CDR3 protein. In the table there are about 150,000 distinct CDR3 sequences, about 23% of which are singletons. The source material was naive CD4+ T cells from blood. All receptors come from a human donor in good health. Each CDR3 is given with its conserved first and last residue. The D gene is left open where the match is weak. A clone size is listed for some rows: how often the clone was seen (once, few, many), or a class if it is expanded.

few | TRBJ2-1 | NA | TRBV28 | TGTGCCAGCAGGATCGCTTCGGTTTCCTACAATGAGCAGTTCTTC | CASRIASVSYNEQFF
few | TRBJ2-1 | NA | TRBV29-1 | TGCAGCGTTGGGCCTCGGAGCTCCTACAATGAGCAGTTCTTC | CSVGPRSSYNEQFF
NA | TRBJ2-1 | NA | TRBV3-1 | TGTGCCAGCAGCCACAACCCATCCGGGACGCCATCCAATGAGCAGTTCTTC | CASSHNPSGTPSNEQFF
few | TRBJ1-5 | TRBD1 | TRBV12-3/TRBV12-4 | TGTGCCAGCAGCCGGAGAACCGGACAGGACAATCAGCCCCAGCATTTT | CASSRRTGQDNQPQHF
few | TRBJ2-2 | NA | TRBV20-1 | TGCAGTGCTAGGCAACAGGGTCCCGGGGAGCTGTTTTTT | CSARQQGPGELFF
many | TRBJ2-1 | TRBD2 | TRBV3-1 | TGTGCCAGCAGCCAAAATAGCGGGAGGGTCGATGAGCAGTTCTTC | CASSQNSGRVDEQFF
few | TRBJ2-7 | TRBD2 | TRBV7-9 | TGTGCCAGCAGCTTAGTGGGGGAGGGCTACGAGCAGTACTTC | CASSLVGEGYEQYF
few | TRBJ1-3 | NA | TRBV7-2 | TGTGCCAGCAGCTTAGTGGGGAGCAGATCTTTGGGTGGAAACACCATATATTTT | CASSLVGSRSLGGNTIYF
NA | TRBJ2-2 | NA | TRBV10-3 | TGTGCCATCAGTCGGGAGACAGGGATAGCCGGGGAGCTGTTTTTT | CAISRETGIAGELFF
few | TRBJ2-7 | NA | TRBV20-1 | TGCAGTGCTAGAGACCCCAGAGACAGGACAGAAGTGCAGTACTTC | CSARDPRDRTEVQYF
once | TRBJ2-2 | TRBD1 | TRBV6-5 | TGTGCCAGCAGTTGGTCAGGGGGCGGCGGCGACACCGGGGAGCTGTTTTTT | CASSWSGGGGDTGELFF
many | TRBJ2-7 | TRBD2 | TRBV6-5 | TGTGCCACCACTAGCGAGGCCTACGAGCAGTACTTC | CATTSEAYEQYF
NA | TRBJ1-1 | NA | TRBV12-3/TRBV12-4 | TGTGCCAGCACCACATACAGGGCGGGGACTGAAGCTTTCTTT | CASTTYRAGTEAFF
NA | TRBJ2-3 | NA | TRBV4-1 | TGCGCCAGCAGCCAAGAATACGGGAGCAGCACAGATACGCAGTATTTT | CASSQEYGSSTDTQYF
many | TRBJ2-5 | NA | TRBV29-1 | TGCAGCGTGGGGCGTGTGGAGACCCAGTACTTC | CSVGRVETQYF
NA | TRBJ2-2 | NA | TRBV6-2/TRBV6-3 | TGTGCCAGCAGCAGAAATACAGGGTCGATCACCGGGGAGCTGTTTTTT | CASSRNTGSITGELFF
many | TRBJ2-7 | NA | TRBV28 | TGTGCCAGCAGATACCAACGGGGTTCGATGGAGCAGTACTTC | CASRYQRGSMEQYF
NA | TRBJ2-7 | NA | TRBV7-2 | TGTGCCAGCAGCTTGGACCCGGCGTTGGAGCAGTACTTC | CASSLDPALEQYF
once | TRBJ2-1 | NA | TRBV7-6 | TGTGCCAGCAGCGCCGGGCTCGGGGCGCGGAGCTCCTACAATGAGCAGTTCTTC | CASSAGLGARSSYNEQFF
few | TRBJ2-1 | TRBD1 | TRBV25-1 | TGTGCCAGCAGCCGGGACAGGGGACCCAATGAGCAGTTCTTC | CASSRDRGPNEQFF
NA | TRBJ2-1 | TRBD1 | TRBV14 | TGTGCCAGCAGTAGGACAGGGAATTACAATGAGCAGTTCTTC | CASSRTGNYNEQFF
NA | TRBJ2-7 | TRBD1 | TRBV6-6 | TGTGCCAGCAGAGAGACAGGGCGCGAGCAGTACTTC | CASRETGREQYF
few | TRBJ2-1 | TRBD2 | TRBV7-2 | TGTGCCAGCAGCCCATTGGGCGGGAGCATAAATGAGCAGTTCTTC | CASSPLGGSINEQFF
NA | TRBJ2-5 | NA | TRBV5-6 | TGTGCCAGCAGCTTGAGGCGCCGGGACGGAGAGACCCAGTACTTC | CASSLRRRDGETQYF
NA | TRBJ2-3 | NA | TRBV10-1 | TGCGCCAGCAGTGAACCAGGGCGATCTACAGATACGCAGTATTTT | CASSEPGRSTDTQYF
NA | TRBJ2-5 | NA | TRBV6-5 | TGTGCCAGCAGTACGGGAGCCCAGGGGACCGCGCGAGAGACCCAGTACTTC | CASSTGAQGTARETQYF
NA | TRBJ1-4 | NA | TRBV4-1 | TGCGCCAGCAGCCAAGAGAGGGGGATGAAGCCTGAAAAACTGTTTTTT | CASSQERGMKPEKLFF
NA | TRBJ1-5 | NA | TRBV7-2 | TGTGCCAGCAGCTTTCGGGGGGGCAATCAGCCCCAGCATTTT | CASSFRGGNQPQHF
many | TRBJ1-1 | NA | TRBV6-1 | TGTGCCAGCAGTGAAAGGGCTATCACTGAAGCTTTCTTT | CASSERAITEAFF
NA | TRBJ1-1 | NA | TRBV12-3/TRBV12-4 | TGTGCCAGCAGTACAGGGTTGAACACTGAAGCTTTCTTT | CASSTGLNTEAFF
many | TRBJ2-3 | NA | TRBV28 | TGTGCCAGCAGAGCTGCCCGACTACGAAGCACAGATACGCAGTATTTT | CASRAARLRSTDTQYF
NA | TRBJ2-1 | TRBD2 | TRBV27 | TGTGCCAGCAGTTCACTAGCGGGAGTGTCATACAATGAGCAGTTCTTC | CASSSLAGVSYNEQFF
NA | TRBJ2-1 | TRBD2 | TRBV5-1 | TGCGCCAGCAGCTTGGGGCGGGAGAGGGGCCTTAGCTCCTACAATGAGCAGTTCTTC | CASSLGRERGLSSYNEQFF